This note documents a single TCR beta chain sequence. In the authors' workflow: Amplification of reference gene primers provided the estimated nucleated cell counts. Sequenced by immunoSEQ multiplex PCR; TCRdb stores in-frame clones only, minus some. V and J calls and clone size come straight from that table; D and trimming were deduced from the DNA. Among more than 150,000 clones, 86% were seen once, and the ten largest hold 5.5% to 8%. The sample originates from a study of blood T cell repertoires in COVID-19. Study in general: Samples representing acute and convalescent COVID-19 were sourced from the United States, Italy and Spain. PBMCs, B-cell-depleted T cells, or T cells were the source of the cDNA or gDNA that made up the material.

CDR1 is ENHRY, CDR2 SYGVKD, per germline. This CDR3 has 14 amino acids. The V gene lost 6 bases and the J gene lost 7 bases, with 16 bases spanning the gap. This sequence was found in a man in his forties or fifties with active or convalescent COVID-19. This chain joins TRBV10-3 and TRBJ1-5; perhaps TRBD1 as D (6 bases). The material sequenced was peripheral blood. The CDR3 sequence is CAIRDPQGDQPQHF. The CDR3 DNA sequence: TGTGCCATCAGGGACCCACAGGGTGACCAGCCCCAGCATTTT.